The rows below give T cell receptor beta chains drawn from one sample of a study of T cells in narcolepsy. Data came from immunoSEQ multiplex PCR; TCRdb stores just in-frame clones and leaves some out. The sample holds about 24,000 clones, approximately 82% seen once. Sequencing was performed on memory (CD45RA-) CD4+ T cells from blood. These receptors all come from a human donor in good health. CDR3s include the opening cysteine and the closing phenylalanine or tryptophan. The order of the fields is D gene, clone size, J gene, V gene, CDR3 DNA, CDR3 protein. A D gene is named only where the DNA matches it firmly. A row's size may be missing; if present it is once, few, many or a size class.

>TRBD2|.|TRBJ2-3|TRBV5-1
TGCGCCAGCAGCTTGCTCCTAGCTGGATCGGGGGGTACGCAGTATTTT
CASSLLLAGSGGTQYF
>.|.|TRBJ1-2|TRBV7-2
TGTGCCAGCAGCTTAGATGAAGGTGGCTACACCTTC
CASSLDEGGYTF
>TRBD2|.|TRBJ2-1|TRBV6-5
TGTGCCAGCAGGGCTAGCGGGGGGGACAATGAGCAGTTCTTC
CASRASGGDNEQFF
>TRBD2|.|TRBJ2-3|TRBV7-2
TGTGCCAGCAGCCGAGGACTAGCGGGGACTTCCGATACGCAGTATTTT
CASSRGLAGTSDTQYF
>.|.|TRBJ1-5|TRBV25-1
TGTGCCAGCAGTGAACCAGGGACCTATCAGCCCCAGCATTTT
CASSEPGTYQPQHF
>TRBD1|once|TRBJ2-3|TRBV2
TGTGCCAGCACGGGTGGGGGACAGGGGGTTGGAACAGATACGCAGTATTTT
CASTGGGQGVGTDTQYF
>.|.|TRBJ1-5|TRBV6-1
TGTGCCAGCAGTGCGGGTGTCTTGGGGCAGGGTCAGCCCCAGCATTTT
CASSAGVLGQGQPQHF
>.|.|TRBJ1-1|TRBV30
TGTGCCTGGAGTCCGGGGGGGCGGACCATGAACACTGAAGCTTTCTTT
CAWSPGGRTMNTEAFF
>.|.|TRBJ2-5|TRBV6-1
TGTGCCAGCAGTGAACAGGCGGGGCAAGAGACCCAGTACTTC
CASSEQAGQETQYF
>TRBD2|few|TRBJ2-1|TRBV4-2
TGTGCCAGCAGCACTAGCGGGGGGACCTACAATGAGCAGTTCTTC
CASSTSGGTYNEQFF
>.|.|TRBJ1-4|TRBV7-8
TGTGCCAGCAGCTTAGGCTATAATGAAAAACTGTTTTTT
CASSLGYNEKLFF
>.|.|TRBJ1-2|TRBV7-2
TGTGCCAGCAGCTTGGACGGGTATGGCTACACCTTC
CASSLDGYGYTF
>.|once|TRBJ1-2|TRBV11-2
TGTGCCAGCAGCTTTGAGGGGAACGGCTACACCTTC
CASSFEGNGYTF
>.|.|TRBJ1-2|TRBV5-1
TGCGCCAGCAGCGCCGACGTTAACTATGGCTACACCTTC
CASSADVNYGYTF
>.|.|TRBJ1-1|TRBV4-1
TGCGCCAGCAGCCTAAGACAGAGCACTGAAGCTTTCTTT
CASSLRQSTEAFF
>.|.|TRBJ2-6|TRBV6-6
TGTGCCAGCACCCGGGCTGGGGCCAACGTCCTGACTTTC
CASTRAGANVLTF
>.|.|TRBJ2-1|TRBV19
TGTGCCAGTAGTACCTACGAGATCAGAGGGCAGTTCTTC
CASSTYEIRGQFF
>TRBD2|.|TRBJ2-3|TRBV19
TGTGCCAGTAGGAATCGGGGGGGGCCCAGCACAGATACGCAGTATTTT
CASRNRGGPSTDTQYF
>TRBD2|.|TRBJ2-2|TRBV5-1
TGCGCCAGCAGCTTCGGACTAGCGGGGGGAGCCCCAAACACCGGGGAGCTGTTTTTT
CASSFGLAGGAPNTGELFF
>TRBD2|.|TRBJ2-7|TRBV5-6
TGTGCCAGCAGCTTGCGGGTCGAACTAGCGGGCTCCTACGAGCAGTACTTC
CASSLRVELAGSYEQYF
>.|.|TRBJ2-6|TRBV18
TGTGCCAGCTCACTGAGGGGTTCTGGGGCCAACGTCCTGACTTTC
CASSLRGSGANVLTF
>.|.|TRBJ2-1|TRBV7-7
TGTGCCAGCAGCCCCGGTCCCGTCGACAATGAGCAGTTCTTC
CASSPGPVDNEQFF
>.|.|TRBJ2-7|TRBV2
TGTGCCAGCCGGGTAGGCTCCTACGAGCAGTACTTC
CASRVGSYEQYF
>.|.|TRBJ1-5|TRBV19
TGTGCCAGTAGTATAAAGTGGGGACCTCAGCCCCAGCATTTT
CASSIKWGPQPQHF
>TRBD2|.|TRBJ2-1|TRBV18
TGTGCCAGCTCACCCCTAGCGGACTCCTACAATGAGCAGTTCTTC
CASSPLADSYNEQFF
>TRBD1|.|TRBJ1-5|TRBV19
TGTGCCAGTAGTTCTACAGGGGGCAGTCAGCCCCAGCATTTT
CASSSTGGSQPQHF
>.|.|TRBJ2-3|TRBV12-5
TGTGCTAGTGGTTTGGGGCGGATGATAGATACGCAGTATTTT
CASGLGRMIDTQYF
>TRBD1|.|TRBJ1-3|TRBV6-6
TGTGCCAGCCAACCGACAGGGACTGGAAACACCATATATTTT
CASQPTGTGNTIYF
>.|.|TRBJ2-7|TRBV6-4
TGTGCCAGCAGTGACTCGACATGGACGGGTAGGTACGAGCAGTACTTC
CASSDSTWTGRYEQYF
>TRBD2|few|TRBJ2-1|TRBV19
TGTGCCAGTAGTCTCCGTGGTAGCGGGGACGATGAGCAGTTCTTC
CASSLRGSGDDEQFF
>.|once|TRBJ1-1|TRBV6-1
TGTGCCAGCAACAGGAACACTGAAGCTTTCTTT
CASNRNTEAFF
>.|.|TRBJ2-7|TRBV11-2
TGTGCCAGCAGCTTAGATGTAAGGTCCGAGCAGTACTTC
CASSLDVRSEQYF
>TRBD1|.|TRBJ2-3|TRBV18
TGTGCCAGCCAGGACAGGGGCACAGATACGCAGTATTTT
CASQDRGTDTQYF
>.|.|TRBJ2-4|TRBV5-1
TGCGCCAGCAGCTTGGACGAAGGTGGCATTCAGTACTTC
CASSLDEGGIQYF
>.|.|TRBJ1-2|TRBV11-2
TGTGCCAGCAGCCCCCGTCTTGGGGAAAGCTATGGCTACACCTTC
CASSPRLGESYGYTF
>TRBD2|.|TRBJ2-5|TRBV11-2
TGTGCCAGCAGCTTACCTAGCGGGGGGAAGGAGACCCAGTACTTC
CASSLPSGGKETQYF
>.|once|TRBJ2-7|TRBV11-2
TGTGCCAGCAGTCGGTCGGAGAATTACGAGCAGTACTTC
CASSRSENYEQYF
>TRBD2|.|TRBJ2-7|TRBV11-2
TGTGCCAGCAGCTTAGATGGGTGGCGGGGGGGCGTCGGTTACGAGCAGTACTTC
CASSLDGWRGGVGYEQYF
>.|.|TRBJ1-1|TRBV13
TGTGCCAGCAGCTTGGGGACGAGGAACACTGAAGCTTTCTTT
CASSLGTRNTEAFF
>TRBD1|.|TRBJ1-2|TRBV4-3
TGCGCCAGCAGCCAGGCCTCGACAGGGATTAACTATGGCTACACCTTC
CASSQASTGINYGYTF